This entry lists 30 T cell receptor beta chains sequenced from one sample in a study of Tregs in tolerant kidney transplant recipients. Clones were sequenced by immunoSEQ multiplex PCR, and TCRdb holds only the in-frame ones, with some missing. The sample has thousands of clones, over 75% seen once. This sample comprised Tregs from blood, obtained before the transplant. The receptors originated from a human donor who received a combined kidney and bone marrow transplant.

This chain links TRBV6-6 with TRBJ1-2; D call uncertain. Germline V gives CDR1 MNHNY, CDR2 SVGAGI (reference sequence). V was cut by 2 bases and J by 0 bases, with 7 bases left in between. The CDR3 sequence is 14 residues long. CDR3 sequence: CASSYEGANYGYTF. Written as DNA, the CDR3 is TGTGCCAGCAGTTACGAGGGAGCTAACTATGGCTACACCTTC.

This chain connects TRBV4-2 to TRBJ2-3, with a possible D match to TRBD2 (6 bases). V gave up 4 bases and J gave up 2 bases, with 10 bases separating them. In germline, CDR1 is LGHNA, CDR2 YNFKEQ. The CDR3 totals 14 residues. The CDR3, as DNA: TGTGCCAGCAGCCCGACTAGACTCACAGATACGCAGTATTTT. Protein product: CASSPTRLTDTQYF.

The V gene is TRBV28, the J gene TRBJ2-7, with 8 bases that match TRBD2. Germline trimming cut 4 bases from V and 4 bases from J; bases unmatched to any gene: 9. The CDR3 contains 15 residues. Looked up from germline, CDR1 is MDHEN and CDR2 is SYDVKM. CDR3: CASSSQARGGYEQYF. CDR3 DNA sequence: TGTGCCAGCAGTTCTCAAGCCCGGGGGGGATACGAGCAGTACTTC.

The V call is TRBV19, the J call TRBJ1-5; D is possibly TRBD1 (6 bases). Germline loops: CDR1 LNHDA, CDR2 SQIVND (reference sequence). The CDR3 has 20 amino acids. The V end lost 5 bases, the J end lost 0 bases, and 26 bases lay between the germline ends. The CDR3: CASSARSQGWVIYSNQPQHF. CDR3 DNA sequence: TGTGCCAGTAGTGCCCGCTCGCAGGGGTGGGTTATCTATAGCAATCAGCCCCAGCATTTT.

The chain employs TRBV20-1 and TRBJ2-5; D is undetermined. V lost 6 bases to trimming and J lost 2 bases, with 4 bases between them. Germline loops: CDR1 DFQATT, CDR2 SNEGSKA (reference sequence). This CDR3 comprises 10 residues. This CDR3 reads CSATQETQYF. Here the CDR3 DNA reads TGCAGTGCCACACAAGAGACCCAGTACTTC.

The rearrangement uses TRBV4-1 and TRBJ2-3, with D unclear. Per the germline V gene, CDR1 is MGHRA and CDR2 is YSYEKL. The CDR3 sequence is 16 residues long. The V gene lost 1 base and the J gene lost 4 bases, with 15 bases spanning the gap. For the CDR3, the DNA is TGCGCCAGCAGCCAAGGCATCGGTCCCATGGCAGATACGCAGTATTTT. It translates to CASSQGIGPMADTQYF.

CDR3 in DNA: TGTGCCAGCAGCTTTCGGGAAGGGAGCAATCAGCCCCAGCATTTT. This encodes CASSFREGSNQPQHF. The chain is built from TRBV7-2 and TRBJ1-5, with D hard to call. Trimming left V 3 bases short and J 1 base short, with 10 bases between. The CDR3 runs to 15 residues. Germline V gene data show CDR1 as SGHTA and CDR2 as FQGNSA.

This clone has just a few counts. CDR3 sequence (DNA): TGTGCCAGCAGCTCAGATGGAACAGGGTGGCAGTACTTC. Translation gives CASSSDGTGWQYF. The gene calls are TRBV7-3 and TRBJ2-7, with D possibly being TRBD1 (6 bases). With 4 bases removed from V and 9 bases from J, the gap between germline ends came to 16 bases. The CDR3 has 13 amino acids. CDR1 is SGHTA, CDR2 FQGTGA, per germline.

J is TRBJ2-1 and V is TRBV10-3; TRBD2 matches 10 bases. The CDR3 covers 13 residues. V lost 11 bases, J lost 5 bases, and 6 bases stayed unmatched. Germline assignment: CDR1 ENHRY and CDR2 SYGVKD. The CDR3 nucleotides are TGTGCCTCCACTAGCGGGATTAACAATGAGCAGTTCTTC. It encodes CASTSGINNEQFF.

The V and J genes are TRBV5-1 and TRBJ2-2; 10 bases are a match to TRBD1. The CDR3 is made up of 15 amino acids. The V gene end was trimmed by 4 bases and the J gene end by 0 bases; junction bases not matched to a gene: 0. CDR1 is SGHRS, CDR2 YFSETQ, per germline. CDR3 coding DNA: TGCGCCAGCAGCGGACAGGGGGCGAACACCGGGGAGCTGTTTTTT. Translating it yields CASSGQGANTGELFF.

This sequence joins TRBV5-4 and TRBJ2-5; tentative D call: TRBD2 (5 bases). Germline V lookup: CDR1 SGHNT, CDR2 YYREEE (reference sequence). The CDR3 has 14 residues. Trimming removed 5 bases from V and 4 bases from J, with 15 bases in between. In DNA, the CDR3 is TGTGCCAGCAGGCCCGGTGGAGGCCTAGAGACCCAGTACTTC. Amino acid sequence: CASRPGGGLETQYF. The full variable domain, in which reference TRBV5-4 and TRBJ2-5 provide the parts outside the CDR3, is ETGVTQSPTHLIKTRGQQVTLRCSSQSGHNTVSWYQQALGQGPQFIFQYYREEENGRGNFPPRFSGLQFPNYSSELNVNALELDDSALYLCASRPGGGLETQYFGPGTRLLVL.

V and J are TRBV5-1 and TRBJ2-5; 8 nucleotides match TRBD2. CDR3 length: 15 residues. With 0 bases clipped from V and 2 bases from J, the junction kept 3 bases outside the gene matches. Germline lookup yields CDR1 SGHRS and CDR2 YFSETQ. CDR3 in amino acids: CASSLALAGQETQYF. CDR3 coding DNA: TGCGCCAGCAGCTTGGCTCTAGCGGGTCAAGAGACCCAGTACTTC.

The CDR3, as DNA: TGTGCCAGCCGCGGGGGGGGCGAAGGTGCCTTTGAAGCTTTCTTT. Amino acids: CASRGGGEGAFEAFF. This chain links TRBV28 with TRBJ1-1; D is perhaps TRBD1 (6 bases). The CDR3 loop spans 15 amino acids. Trimming pared 8 bases from V and 7 bases from J, leaving 23 bases between. The germline CDR1 and CDR2 sequences are MDHEN and SYDVKM.

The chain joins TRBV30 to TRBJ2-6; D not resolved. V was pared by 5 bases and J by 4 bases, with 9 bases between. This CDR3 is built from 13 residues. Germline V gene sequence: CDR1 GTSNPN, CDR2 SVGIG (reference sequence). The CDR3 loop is CAWLGPGANVLTF. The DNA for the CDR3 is TGTGCCTGGTTGGGCCCGGGGGCCAACGTCCTGACTTTC.

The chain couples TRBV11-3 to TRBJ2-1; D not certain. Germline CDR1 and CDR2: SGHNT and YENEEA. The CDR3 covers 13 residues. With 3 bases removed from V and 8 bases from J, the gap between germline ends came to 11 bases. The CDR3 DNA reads TGTGCCAGCAGCTTCGGTTTGTCCGATGAGCAGTTCTTC. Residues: CASSFGLSDEQFF. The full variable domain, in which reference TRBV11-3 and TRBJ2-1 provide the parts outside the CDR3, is EAGVVQSPRYKIIEKKQPVAFWCNPISGHNTLYWYLQNLGQGPELLIRYENEEAVDDSQLPKDRFSAERLKGVDSTLKIQPAELGDSAVYLCASSFGLSDEQFFGPGTRLTVL.

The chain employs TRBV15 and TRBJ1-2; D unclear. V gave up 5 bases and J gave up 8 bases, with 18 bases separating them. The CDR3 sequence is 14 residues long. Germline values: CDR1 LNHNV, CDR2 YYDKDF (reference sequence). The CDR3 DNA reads TGTGCCACCAGCTTCACGCTCCGAGGTGGCGGCTACACCTTC. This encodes CATSFTLRGGGYTF.

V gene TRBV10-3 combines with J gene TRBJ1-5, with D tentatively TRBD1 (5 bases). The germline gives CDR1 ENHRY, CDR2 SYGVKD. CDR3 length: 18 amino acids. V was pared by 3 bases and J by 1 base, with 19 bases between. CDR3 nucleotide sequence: TGTGCCATCAGTGAAAGGGAAGTCTTGGGGCTGAGCAATCAGCCCCAGCATTTT. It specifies CAISEREVLGLSNQPQHF.

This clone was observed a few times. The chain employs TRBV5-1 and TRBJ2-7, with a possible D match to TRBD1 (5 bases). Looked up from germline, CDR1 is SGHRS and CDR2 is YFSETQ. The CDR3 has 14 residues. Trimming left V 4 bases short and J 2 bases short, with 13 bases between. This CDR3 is CASSPTGEAYEQYF. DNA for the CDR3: TGCGCCAGCAGCCCTACAGGAGAGGCCTACGAGCAGTACTTC.

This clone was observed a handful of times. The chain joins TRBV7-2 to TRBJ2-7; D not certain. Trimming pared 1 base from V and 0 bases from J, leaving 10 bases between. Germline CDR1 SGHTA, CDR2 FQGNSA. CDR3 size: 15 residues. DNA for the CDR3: TGTGCCAGCAGCTTAGTAGCCAGCAACTCCTACGAGCAGTACTTC. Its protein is CASSLVASNSYEQYF. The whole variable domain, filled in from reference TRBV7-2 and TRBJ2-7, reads GAGVSQSPSNKVTEKGKDVELRCDPISGHTALYWYRQSLGQGLEFLIYFQGNSAPDKSGLPSDRFSAERTGGSVSTLTIQRTQQEDSAVYLCASSLVASNSYEQYFGPGTRLTVT.

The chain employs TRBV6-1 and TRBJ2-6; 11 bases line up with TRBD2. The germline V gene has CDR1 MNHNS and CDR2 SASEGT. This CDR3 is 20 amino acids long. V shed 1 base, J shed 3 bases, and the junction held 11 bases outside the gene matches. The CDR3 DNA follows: TGTGCCAGCAGTGAAGGTCGTCTAGCGGGAGGCCATCGTGGGGCCAACGTCCTGACTTTC. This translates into CASSEGRLAGGHRGANVLTF.

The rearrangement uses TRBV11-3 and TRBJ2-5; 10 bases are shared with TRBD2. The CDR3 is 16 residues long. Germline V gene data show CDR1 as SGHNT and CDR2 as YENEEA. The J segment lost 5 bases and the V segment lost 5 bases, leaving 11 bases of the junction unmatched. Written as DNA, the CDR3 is TGTGCCAGCAGCCCGGGGGCTAGCGGGAGCGGTGAGACCCAGTACTTC. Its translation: CASSPGASGSGETQYF.

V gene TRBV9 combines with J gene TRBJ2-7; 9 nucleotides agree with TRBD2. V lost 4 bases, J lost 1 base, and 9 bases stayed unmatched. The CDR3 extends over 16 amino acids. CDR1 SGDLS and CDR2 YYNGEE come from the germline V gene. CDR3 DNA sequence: TGTGCCAGCAGCCCCCTAGGAGCGGGAGGTTCCTACGAGCAGTACTTC. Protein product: CASSPLGAGGSYEQYF. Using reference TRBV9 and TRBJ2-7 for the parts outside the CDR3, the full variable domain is DSGVTQTPKHLITATGQRVTLRCSPRSGDLSVYWYQQSLDQGLQFLIQYYNGEERAKGNILERFSAQQFPDLHSELNLSSLELGDSALYFCASSPLGAGGSYEQYFGPGTRLTVT.

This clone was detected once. CDR3 nucleotide sequence: TGCGCCAGCAGCGGTGGGGCTCCTCCTTCCTACGAGCAGTACTTC. This sequence encodes CASSGGAPPSYEQYF. The chain carries TRBV5-1 and TRBJ2-7, with a possible D match to TRBD1 (5 bases). Germline V gene data show CDR1 as SGHRS and CDR2 as YFSETQ. Trimming left V 4 bases short and J 1 base short, with 15 bases between. The CDR3 contains 15 residues.

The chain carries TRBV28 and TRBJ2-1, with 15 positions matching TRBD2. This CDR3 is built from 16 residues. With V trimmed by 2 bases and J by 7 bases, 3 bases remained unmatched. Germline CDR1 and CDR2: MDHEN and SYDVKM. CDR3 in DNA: TGTGCCAGCAGTTTAACAGGGACTAGCGGGAGGAATGAGCAGTTCTTC. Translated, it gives CASSLTGTSGRNEQFF. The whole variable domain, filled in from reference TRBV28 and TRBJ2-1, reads DVKVTQSSRYLVKRTGEKVFLECVQDMDHENMFWYRQDPGLGLRLIYFSYDVKMKEKGDIPEGYSVSREKKERFSLILESASTNQTSMYLCASSLTGTSGRNEQFFGPGTRLTVL.

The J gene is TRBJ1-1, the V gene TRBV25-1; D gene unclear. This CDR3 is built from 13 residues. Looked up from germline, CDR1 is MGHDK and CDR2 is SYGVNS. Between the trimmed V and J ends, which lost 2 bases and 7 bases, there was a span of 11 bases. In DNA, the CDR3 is TGTGCCAGCAGTGAACAACGAACTGGTGAAGCTTTCTTT. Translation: CASSEQRTGEAFF.

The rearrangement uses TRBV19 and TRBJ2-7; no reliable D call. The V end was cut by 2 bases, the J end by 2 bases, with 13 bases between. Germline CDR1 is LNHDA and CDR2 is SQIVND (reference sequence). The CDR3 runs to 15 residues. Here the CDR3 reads CASSITDGVPYEQYF. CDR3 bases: TGTGCCAGTAGTATAACTGACGGAGTACCCTACGAGCAGTACTTC.

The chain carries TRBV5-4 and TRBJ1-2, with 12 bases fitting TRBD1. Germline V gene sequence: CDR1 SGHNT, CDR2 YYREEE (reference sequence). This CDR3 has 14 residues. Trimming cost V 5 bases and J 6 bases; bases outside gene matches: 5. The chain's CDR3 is CASRPGTGGHGYTF. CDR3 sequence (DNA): TGTGCCAGCAGACCCGGGACAGGGGGCCATGGCTACACCTTC.

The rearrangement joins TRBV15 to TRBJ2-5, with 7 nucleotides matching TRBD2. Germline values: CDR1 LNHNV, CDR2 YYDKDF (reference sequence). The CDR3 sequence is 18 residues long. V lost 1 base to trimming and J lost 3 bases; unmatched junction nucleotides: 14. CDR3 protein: CATSRGLAGGARKETQYF. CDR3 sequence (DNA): TGTGCCACCAGCAGAGGGTTAGCGGGTGGGGCCCGCAAAGAGACCCAGTACTTC.

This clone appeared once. In nucleotides, the CDR3 is TGTGCCAGCAGGCCTTCGACAGGGAACACTGAAGCTTTCTTT. Protein product: CASRPSTGNTEAFF. The chain recombines TRBV6-1 with TRBJ1-1; possible D gene TRBD1, 6 bases. The CDR3 has 14 amino acids. The V gene's germline CDR1 is MNHNS and CDR2 SASEGT. Deletions cut 6 bases from V and 1 base from J, with 12 bases between.

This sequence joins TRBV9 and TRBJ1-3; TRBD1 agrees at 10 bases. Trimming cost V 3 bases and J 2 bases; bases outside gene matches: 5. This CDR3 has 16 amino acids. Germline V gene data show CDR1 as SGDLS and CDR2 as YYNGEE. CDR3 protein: CASSGAGTGAGNTIYF. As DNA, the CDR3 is TGTGCCAGCAGCGGAGCCGGGACAGGGGCTGGAAACACCATATATTTT.